A single sample gave rise to the 6 T cell receptor beta chains below, sequenced in a study of blood T cell repertoires in COVID-19. Sequencing used immunoSEQ multiplex PCR; TCRdb keeps in-frame clones, though not all of them. The repertoire consists of approximately 190,000 clones, with 86% occurring once and the leading ten covering around 24%. Sequencing used PBMCs or T cells enriched from blood (not recorded which). The receptors derive from a woman in her thirties or forties in a cohort exposed to, infected with or recovered from COVID-19 (not recorded which).

The V gene is TRBV29-1, the J gene TRBJ2-7; the match to TRBD1 covers 7 bases. CDR1 is SQVTM and CDR2 is ANQGSEA in the germline V gene. V gave up 6 bases and J gave up 0 bases; unmatched junction bases: 8. This CDR3 is 14 amino acids long. CDR3 sequence: CSVSGTASSYEQYF. The CDR3 nucleotides are TGCAGCGTGTCAGGGACAGCCTCCTCCTACGAGCAGTACTTC.

This sequence joins TRBV5-1 and TRBJ1-1; D gene uncertain. The germline CDR1 and CDR2 sequences are SGHRS and YFSETQ. With 4 bases removed from V and 0 bases from J, the gap between germline ends came to 13 bases. This CDR3 comprises 15 residues. CDR3 residues: CASSQGGRLNTEAFF. For the CDR3, the DNA is TGCGCCAGCAGCCAAGGAGGACGGTTGAACACTGAAGCTTTCTTT.

This chain connects TRBV4-1 to TRBJ2-7; 7 nucleotides match TRBD2. Germline lookup yields CDR1 MGHRA and CDR2 YSYEKL. The J segment lost 2 bases and the V segment lost 3 bases, leaving 16 bases of the junction unmatched. This CDR3 region has 18 residues. The CDR3 sequence is CASSHAREGGTTPYEQYF. The CDR3 DNA follows: TGCGCCAGCAGCCACGCCAGGGAGGGAGGTACTACTCCCTACGAGCAGTACTTC.

This clone came up once. The chain employs TRBV10-1 and TRBJ2-7; D might be TRBD1 (5 bases). V was clipped by 2 bases and J by 5 bases, with 13 bases between them. CDR1 WNHNN and CDR2 SYGVQD come from the germline V gene (reference sequence). The CDR3 length is 14 residues. CDR3 bases: TGCGCCAGCAGTGAGCTGTATGAAGGGGACGAGCAGTACTTC. Encoded protein: CASSELYEGDEQYF.

This chain uses TRBV19 with TRBJ2-2; D uncertain. Germline-derived CDR1 and CDR2 are LNHDA and SQIVND (reference sequence). The CDR3 contains 13 residues. The V gene lost 1 base and the J gene lost 5 bases, with 5 bases spanning the gap. CDR3 DNA sequence: TGTGCCAGTAGTATAGCAGGAACCGGGGAGCTGTTTTTT. Protein: CASSIAGTGELFF.

The chain carries TRBV2 and TRBJ2-2, with D tentatively TRBD1 (6 bases). V was trimmed by 7 bases and J by 6 bases, leaving 21 bases between them. The CDR3 is made up of 16 amino acids. The germline CDR1 and CDR2 sequences are SNHLY and FYNNEI. This chain's CDR3 is CASTRGRGNRSGELFF. CDR3 DNA: TGTGCCAGCACCAGGGGAAGGGGGAATAGGTCCGGGGAGCTGTTTTTT.